Below, 30 T cell receptor beta chains from the same sample are listed, as sequenced in a study of T-cell memory formation after mild COVID-19. TCRdb independently ran MiXCR on the 5' RACE reads; one entry per CDR3 protein. Here the sample spans 300,000 to 350,000 distinct CDR3 sequences, approximately 13% being singletons. The sample comprised PBMCs or a T cell subset sorted from them (not recorded which). These receptors were taken from a man between 18 and 29 years old who had mild COVID-19 (a few samples of this study predate the infection). Cell type and time point are not known.

V gene TRBV2 combines with J gene TRBJ1-4, with 9 bases identical to TRBD1. There are 14 residues in the CDR3. V lost 7 bases, J lost 8 bases, and 8 bases stayed unmatched. Germline CDR1 reads SNHLY; CDR2 reads FYNNEI. In nucleotides, the CDR3 is TGTGCCAGCACTCGCACGACAGGGGGAGAAAAACTGTTTTTT. Protein sequence: CASTRTTGGEKLFF.

With regard to this clonotype: One junction end does not reproduce the germline sequence, and a read error may be involved. The chain uses TRBV5-1 and TRBJ2-2; 8 bases align to TRBD1. The CDR3 spans 15 residues. CDR1 is SGHRS, CDR2 YFSETQ, per germline. CDR3 in amino acids: CASSPGQGLAGELFF. The CDR3, as DNA: TGCGCAAGCAGCCCCGGACAGGGATTGGCCGGGGAGCTGTTTTTT.

This chain joins TRBV5-1 and TRBJ1-2, with TRBD1 matching over 9 bases. V shed 1 base, J shed 2 bases, and the junction held 6 bases outside the gene matches. The length of the CDR3 is 16 residues. Germline values: CDR1 SGHRS, CDR2 YFSETQ. CDR3 in DNA: TGCGCCAGCAGCTTGTACGGACAGGGGCTAAACTATGGCTACACCTTC. It is translated as CASSLYGQGLNYGYTF.

This clonotype appeared a few times. The V gene is TRBV6-6, the J gene TRBJ2-2; no clear D. Germline lookup yields CDR1 MNHNY and CDR2 SVGAGI (reference sequence). Trimming pared 6 bases from V and 5 bases from J, leaving 7 bases between. This CDR3 region has 12 residues. CDR3 coding DNA: TGTGCCAGCAGCTATACTACCGGGGAGCTGTTTTTT. As protein: CASSYTTGELFF.

This clonotype was counted between two and nine times. The rearrangement links TRBV28 to TRBJ2-7, with D perhaps given as TRBD1 or TRBD2 (6 bases each). This CDR3 spans 13 amino acids. Germline V gene data show CDR1 as MDHEN and CDR2 as SYDVKM. Trimming pared 3 bases from V and 6 bases from J, leaving 12 bases between. CDR3 sequence: CASSFGGSGEQYV. CDR3 DNA: TGTGCCAGCAGTTTCGGGGGCTCGGGCGAGCAGTACGTC.

The chain couples TRBV28 to TRBJ2-7; D gene uncertain. CDR1 is MDHEN and CDR2 is SYDVKM in the germline V gene. Trimming left V 4 bases short and J 6 bases short, with 10 bases between. The CDR3 totals 12 residues. DNA of the CDR3: TGTGCCAGCAGTTACAGAGGATTCGAGCAGTACGTC. Protein sequence: CASSYRGFEQYV.

This clonotype was recorded a few times. V gene TRBV4-1 combines with J gene TRBJ2-5, with 7 nucleotides matching TRBD1. The germline CDR1 and CDR2 sequences are MGHRA and YSYEKL. J gave up 3 bases and V 4 bases, and 8 bases lay outside the gene matches. The CDR3 contains 15 residues. CDR3 amino acids: CASSPITQGEETQYF. Here the CDR3 DNA reads TGCGCCAGCAGCCCTATAACGCAGGGGGAAGAGACCCAGTACTTC.

This clonotype was counted at least ten times. The gene calls are TRBV11-2 and TRBJ2-2; 9 nucleotides agree with TRBD1. The CDR3 length is 16 residues. V lost 5 bases and J lost 1; bases outside the gene matches: 5. Germline CDR1 reads SGHAT; CDR2 reads FQNNGV. The CDR3 reads CASSEQGALNTGELFF. In DNA form, the CDR3 reads TGTGCCAGCAGCGAACAGGGGGCCCTGAACACCGGGGAGCTGTTTTTT.

This clonotype has more than one count but fewer than ten. The chain combines TRBV6-1 with TRBJ2-1; either TRBD1 or TRBD2 may fit D (6 bases each). CDR1 and CDR2 (germline): MNHNS, SASEGT. The CDR3 sequence is 15 residues long. V lost 4 bases to trimming and J lost 8 bases, with 18 bases between them. The CDR3 DNA follows: TGTGCCAGCAGTGCCCCAGCCGGGGGACATGATGAGCAGTTCTTC. Its translation is CASSAPAGGHDEQFF.

This clonotype was counted between two and nine times. The chain joins TRBV28 to TRBJ2-5; D is unclear. V was trimmed by 10 bases and J by 8 bases, leaving 17 bases between them. The V gene's germline CDR1 is MDHEN and CDR2 SYDVKM. This CDR3 has 12 amino acids. CDR3 bases: TGTGCCACCACTGTGGGGTGGAATACCCAGTACTTC. As protein: CATTVGWNTQYF.

This chain joins TRBV19 and TRBJ1-5; no clear D gene. The CDR3 loop spans 15 amino acids. Germline CDR1 LNHDA, CDR2 SQIVND (reference sequence). Trimming cost V 1 base and J 0 bases, with 7 bases left between them. CDR3 sequence: CASSIARNSNQPQHF. The CDR3, as DNA: TGTGCCAGTAGTATAGCGAGGAATAGCAATCAGCCCCAGCATTTT.

The chain is built from TRBV12-3 or TRBV12-4 and TRBJ1-2; tentatively, D is TRBD1 (5 bases). The germline V and J ends were trimmed by 10 bases and 8 bases, with 20 bases remaining between them. The CDR3 runs to 13 residues. DNA for the CDR3: TGTGCCACCTCCGGCGGGGGACTGGGCGGCTACACCTTC. It codes for CATSGGGLGGYTF.

In this sample, this clonotype turned up many times. J is TRBJ2-4 and V is TRBV4-2; the D gene is possibly TRBD2 (6 bases). The CDR3 length is 15 residues. Between the trimmed V and J ends, which lost 0 bases and 8 bases, there was a span of 14 bases. CDR1 is LGHNA, CDR2 YNFKEQ, per germline. The CDR3 sequence is CASSQDPMTSYIQYF. The CDR3 coding sequence is TGTGCCAGCAGCCAAGACCCGATGACTAGTTACATTCAGTACTTC.

About this clonotype itself: With a much larger clone just one base away, this may be a read error. The rearrangement links TRBV5-1 to TRBJ1-1; 8 bases map to TRBD1. From germline, CDR1 is SGHRS and CDR2 YFSETQ. The V segment lost 4 bases and the J segment 5 bases; nucleotides outside the gene matches: 10. CDR3 length: 15 residues. The CDR3 here is CASSGHSQGGTEAFF. The CDR3 region has the DNA TGCGCCAGCAGCGGCCATTCACAGGGGGGGACTGAAGCTTTCTTT.

This clonotype was detected a few times. The chain carries TRBV5-1 and TRBJ2-7; 7 bases are a match to TRBD2. Germline trimming cut 5 bases from V and 6 bases from J; bases unmatched to any gene: 11. CDR3 length: 14 amino acids. Germline V gives CDR1 SGHRS, CDR2 YFSETQ. The DNA for the CDR3 is TGCGCCAGCAGTCGGGGGGAGACAGAGTCCGAGCAGTACGTC. Its translation is CASSRGETESEQYV.

Concerning this clonotype: At one end, the junction sequence differs from germline, possibly due to a read error. The chain uses TRBV6-5 and TRBJ1-1, with D hard to call. Per the germline V gene, CDR1 is MNHEY and CDR2 is SVGAGI. The CDR3 runs to 16 residues. The CDR3 DNA reads TGTGCCAGCACCAAAGACCACACCCTCGGATCCCCTGAAGCTTACTTT. This translates into CASTKDHTLGSPEAYF.

The rearrangement links TRBV12-3 or TRBV12-4 to TRBJ2-3, with D unclear. The CDR3 has 13 residues. The germline V and J ends were trimmed by 7 bases and 3 bases, with 11 bases remaining between them. Written as DNA, the CDR3 is TGTGCCAGCAATCCATCGGAGACAGATACGCAGTATTTT. Its protein product is CASNPSETDTQYF.

The genes are TRBV7-8 and TRBJ1-2; 7 bases agree with TRBD1. This CDR3 has 16 amino acids. In germline, CDR1 is SGHVS, CDR2 FQNEAQ. V shed 4 bases and J 1 base; nucleotides not matched to a gene: 9. The DNA for the CDR3 is TGTGCCAGCAGCTGGGGGACAGCGAACATTAACTATGGCTACACCTTC. Protein sequence: CASSWGTANINYGYTF. Supplemented by reference TRBV7-8 and TRBJ1-2, the full variable domain reads GAGVSQSPRYKVAKRGQDVALRCDPISGHVSLFWYQQALGQGPEFLTYFQNEAQLDKSGLPSDRFFAERPEGSVSTLKIQRTQQEDSAVYLCASSWGTANINYGYTFGSGTRLTVV.

This clonotype was counted between two and nine times. The rearrangement joins TRBV4-1 to TRBJ1-5; the D gene is possibly TRBD1 (5 bases). CDR3 length: 17 residues. The V gene's germline CDR1 is MGHRA and CDR2 YSYEKL. Deletions cut 1 base from V and 6 bases from J, with 19 bases between. The chain's CDR3 is CASSQAVTGGFGQPQHF. The DNA of the CDR3 is TGCGCCAGCAGCCAAGCCGTGACCGGGGGGTTCGGTCAGCCCCAGCATTTT.

V usage is TRBV4-3 and J usage is TRBJ2-3, with D unresolved. Deletions cut 0 bases from V and 6 bases from J, with 16 bases between. Germline V gene lookup returns CDR1 LGHNA and CDR2 YSLEER. CDR3 length: 16 amino acids. The CDR3 DNA is TGCGCCAGCAGCCAAGAAAGTTCCCCAAGCTCGGATACGCAGTATTTT. It specifies CASSQESSPSSDTQYF.

The chain links TRBV5-1 to TRBJ2-1, with 7 positions matching TRBD1. The CDR3 has 14 residues. Germline CDR1 is SGHRS and CDR2 is YFSETQ. With V trimmed by 3 bases and J by 9 bases, 9 bases remained unmatched. The CDR3 region has the DNA TGCGCCAGCAGCTCGCTGACAGGGAAGGTTGAGCAGTTCTTC. Translated: CASSSLTGKVEQFF.

The chain combines TRBV7-8 with TRBJ1-2; a weak D match, TRBD1 (5 bases). Per germline, CDR1 SGHVS and CDR2 FQNEAQ. The ends were cut back, 4 bases at V and 6 bases at J, with 9 bases in the middle. This CDR3 has 12 amino acids. In DNA, the CDR3 is TGTGCCAGCAGCTCGCGGGGGGATGGCTACACCTTC. Translating gives CASSSRGDGYTF.

The sample holds a few counts of this clonotype. The chain recombines TRBV5-1 with TRBJ2-5; D gene ambiguous. The CDR3 spans 12 residues. Germline V gene lookup returns CDR1 SGHRS and CDR2 YFSETQ. The V end lost 4 bases, the J end lost 4 bases, and 8 bases lay between the germline ends. CDR3: CASSSDGETQYF. DNA for the CDR3: TGCGCCAGCAGCAGCGATGGAGAGACCCAGTACTTC.

The chain uses TRBV5-6 and TRBJ1-5, with no clear D. The V and J ends lost 0 bases and 6 bases respectively, with 7 bases between them. Germline V gives CDR1 SGHDT, CDR2 YYEEEE. This CDR3 region has 13 residues. The CDR3 is CASSLGGIQPQHF. The CDR3 DNA sequence: TGTGCCAGCAGCTTGGGTGGAATTCAGCCCCAGCATTTT. The full variable domain, completed using reference TRBV5-6 and TRBJ1-5, is DAGVTQSPTHLIKTRGQQVTLRCSPKSGHDTVSWYQQALGQGPQFIFQYYEEEERQRGNFPDRFSGHQFPNYSSELNVNALLLGDSALYLCASSLGGIQPQHFGDGTRLSIL.

This chain joins TRBV7-2 and TRBJ2-3, with D possibly TRBD2 on 5 matching bases. Looked up from germline, CDR1 is SGHTA and CDR2 is FQGNSA. Trimming shortened V by 1 base and J by 4 bases, and 9 bases separated the two germline ends. CDR3 length equals 14 residues. The CDR3 is CASSLVLAADTQYF. In DNA form, the CDR3 reads TGTGCCAGCAGCTTAGTTCTAGCTGCAGATACGCAGTATTTT.

This clonotype came up a few times. The J gene is TRBJ1-5, the V gene TRBV7-9; weak D call: TRBD1 (6 bases). Germline loops: CDR1 SEHNR, CDR2 FQNEAQ (reference sequence). Trimming left V 7 bases short and J 3 bases short, with 19 bases between. The CDR3 consists of 16 residues. CDR3 DNA sequence: TGTGCCAGCACCATTTCAGGGGAAGAGGACAATCAGCCCCAGCATTTT. Residues: CASTISGEEDNQPQHF.

This clonotype has only a few counts. This chain joins TRBV30 and TRBJ1-6; perhaps TRBD1 as D (5 bases). The CDR3 length is 15 residues. V lost 2 bases, J lost 6 bases, and 14 bases lay in between. Germline V gives CDR1 GTSNPN, CDR2 SVGIG (reference sequence). CDR3 DNA: TGTGCCTGGAGTTCGGCCGGGGCTCTTAATTCACCCCTCCACTTT. As protein: CAWSSAGALNSPLHF.

This chain joins TRBV4-2 and TRBJ2-7; TRBD1 is a possible D gene (5 bases). This CDR3 is 14 amino acids long. Between the trimmed V and J ends, which lost 0 bases and 4 bases, there was a span of 10 bases. The germline V gene encodes CDR1 LGHNA and CDR2 YNFKEQ. The CDR3 nucleotides read TGTGCCAGCAGCCAAGACGCAGGGATGTACGAGCAGTACTTC. Translated, it gives CASSQDAGMYEQYF.

J is TRBJ2-7 and V is TRBV9, with 9 nucleotides matching TRBD1. With 0 bases clipped from V and 5 bases from J, the junction kept 6 bases outside the gene matches. CDR3 length: 15 residues. Germline loops: CDR1 SGDLS, CDR2 YYNGEE. The CDR3: CASSVGGTGSNEQYF. Here the CDR3 DNA reads TGTGCCAGCAGCGTAGGAGGGACAGGGTCGAACGAGCAGTACTTC.

The table lists this clonotype with a few counts. The J gene is TRBJ2-1, the V gene TRBV9, with 9 bases identical to TRBD2. With V trimmed by 0 bases and J by 6 bases, 16 bases remained unmatched. CDR1 is SGDLS, CDR2 YYNGEE, per germline. This CDR3 is 19 amino acids long. CDR3: CASSVVGSGGHGKRNEQFF. The DNA of the CDR3 is TGTGCCAGCAGCGTAGTAGGTAGCGGGGGCCATGGCAAGCGCAATGAGCAGTTCTTC.